The 16 T cell receptor beta chains presented below share a single source sample, sequenced in a study of Tregs in tolerant kidney transplant recipients. Related graft donors supplied nonmyeloablative bone marrow transplants, and mixed chimerism was transient. Profiling relied on immunoSEQ multiplex PCR, and the TCRdb table lists in-frame clones only, not all of them. The table lists about 15,000 clones. The material sequenced was CD4+ T cells from blood (PBMCs), taken 12 months after the transplant. The source is a human patient who received a combined kidney and bone marrow transplant. Some T cells may be provided by the graft donor.

The DNA read from the CDR3 is TGCAGCGTTGAAGCTCCCCCTGGCACAGATACG. Its protein is CSVEAPPGTDT. The whole CDR3 protein is CSVEAPPGTDTQYF. This chain connects TRBV29-1 to TRBJ2-3; D call uncertain. The CDR3 end is not reached by the read, which stops 3 residues before it; the germline J gene fills it in. Trimming removed 1 base from V and 1 base from J, with 9 bases in between. The CDR3 contains 14 residues. Germline V gene lookup returns CDR1 SQVTM and CDR2 ANQGSEA.

As for this clone: Sequencing ends 3 residues short of the CDR3 end; the germline J gene provides the rest. The rearrangement uses TRBV18 and TRBJ1-1, with TRBD1 matching 8 bases. V shed 2 bases and J 1 base; nucleotides not matched to a gene: 3. The germline V gene has CDR1 KGHSH and CDR2 LQKENI. The CDR3 loop spans 15 amino acids. CDR3 protein: CASSPRQGPNTEAFF. CDR3 bases read: TGTGCCAGCTCACCAAGACAGGGGCCGAACACTGAA.

Points on this clone: The read falls 3 residues short of the CDR3 end, and the missing part is taken from the germline J gene. The rearrangement joins TRBV20-1 to TRBJ1-5, with D possibly matching TRBD1 (5 bases). V was trimmed by 4 bases and J by 5 bases, leaving 18 bases between them. This CDR3 is 15 amino acids long. Germline CDR1 DFQATT, CDR2 SNEGSKA (reference sequence). The covered CDR3 bases are TGCAGTGCTATCGGCCTCCCTGGGGCCTATCAGCCC. It codes for CSAIGLPGAYQP. The CDR3 in its entirety is CSAIGLPGAYQPQHF.

A word on this clone: Sequencing ends 3 residues short of the CDR3 end; the germline J gene provides the rest. The chain combines TRBV7-2 with TRBJ1-2; D is ambiguous. Looked up from germline, CDR1 is SGHTA and CDR2 is FQGNSA. The CDR3 has 13 residues. Between the trimmed V and J ends, which lost 2 bases and 7 bases, there was a span of 11 bases. The CDR3 bases that were read are TGTGCCAGCAGCTTATCGGGGATTATTGGC. It codes for CASSLSGIIG. The entire CDR3 reads CASSLSGIIGYTF. Supplemented by reference TRBV7-2 and TRBJ1-2, the full variable domain reads GAGVSQSPSNKVTEKGKDVELRCDPISGHTALYWYRQSLGQGLEFLIYFQGNSAPDKSGLPSDRFSAERTGGSVSTLTIQRTQQEDSAVYLCASSLSGIIGYTFGSGTRLTVV.

Of note for this clone: Read sequence stops 3 residues before the CDR3 end, and the germline J gene provides the missing end. This chain joins TRBV20-1 and TRBJ2-5; 7 positions match TRBD1. CDR3 length: 14 residues. CDR1 DFQATT and CDR2 SNEGSKA come from the germline V gene (reference sequence). Trimming removed 3 bases from V and 3 bases from J; junction bases left unmatched: 7. The sequenced part of the CDR3 DNA is TGCAGTGCTAGTTTCAGGGGGTGGGAAGAGACC. Translation gives CSASFRGWEET. In full, the CDR3 reads CSASFRGWEETQYF.

On this clone itself: The missing CDR3 end, 3 residues past where the read stops, is filled in from the germline J gene. The chain couples TRBV30 to TRBJ2-6, with a weak D call TRBD1 (6 bases). This CDR3 is 20 amino acids long. The germline V gene encodes CDR1 GTSNPN and CDR2 SVGIG (reference sequence). The V gene lost 0 bases and the J gene lost 2 bases, with 23 bases spanning the gap. The chain's CDR3 is CAWSVLLQGLIGAGANVLTF. The sequenced CDR3 bases are TGTGCCTGGAGTGTACTCCTACAGGGCCTAATCGGCGCTGGGGCCAACGTC.

A word on this clone: The read finishes 3 residues shy of the CDR3 end, and the germline J gene is used to complete it. This sample includes further DNA sequences coding for the same CDR3. The chain employs TRBV19 and TRBJ2-1, with 8 positions matching TRBD2. Germline V gene data show CDR1 as LNHDA and CDR2 as SQIVND (reference sequence). The trim removed 6 bases at V and 3 bases at J, leaving 7 bases unmatched. The CDR3 is 15 amino acids. The covered CDR3 bases are TGTGCCAGTAGGCAGGGACTAGTGGGCTACAATGAG. Translation: CASRQGLVGYNE. The CDR3 reads in full as CASRQGLVGYNEQFF.

A word on this clone: Read coverage stops 3 residues before the CDR3 terminus; the germline J gene supplies the remainder. The rearrangement joins TRBV6-2 or TRBV6-3 to TRBJ2-7; no clear D gene. Germline CDR1 MNHEY, CDR2 SVGEGT. The CDR3 length is 14 residues. V was shortened by 2 bases and J by 3 bases, with 11 bases between the two germline ends. CDR3 protein: CASSYGRVGYEQYF. Partial CDR3 DNA: TGTGCCAGCAGTTACGGTCGGGTAGGCTACGAG.

Comments on this clone: The sequence runs out 3 residues before the end of the CDR3; the remainder is reconstructed from the germline J gene. The chain recombines TRBV6-4 with TRBJ2-7; D is ambiguous. Trimming took off 2 bases at V and 6 bases at J, with 8 bases between the two ends. The CDR3 sequence is 12 residues long. Germline loops: CDR1 MRHNA, CDR2 SNTAGT. The part of the CDR3 DNA that was read is TGTGCCAGCAGTGACGATCGAGGCGAG. Protein: CASSDDRGE. The complete CDR3 protein is CASSDDRGEQYF.

A note on this clone: The CDR3 extends 3 residues past the end of the read, so its final part is completed from the germline J gene. The chain combines TRBV19 with TRBJ2-7; D not certain. Deletions cut 3 bases from V and 3 bases from J, with 12 bases between. Germline V gene sequence: CDR1 LNHDA, CDR2 SQIVND (reference sequence). There are 14 residues in the CDR3. CDR3 DNA (partial): TGTGCCAGTAGTATCAGGCAGGAGAACTACGAG. Translated: CASSIRQENYE. From start to end, the CDR3 is CASSIRQENYEQYF.

This clone counts as medium-sized by frequency. The missing CDR3 end, 3 residues past where the read stops, is filled in from the germline J gene. The J gene is TRBJ2-7, the V gene TRBV6-2 or TRBV6-3; TRBD2 aligns across 9 bases. Germline V gene lookup returns CDR1 MNHEY and CDR2 SVGEGT. With V trimmed by 5 bases and J by 3 bases, 11 bases remained unmatched. The CDR3 runs 16 residues. The sequenced CDR3 bases are TGTGCCAGCAGTCCTATCCGGACGCGGGAGGGCTACGAG. Translated, it gives CASSPIRTREGYE. Given in full, the CDR3 is CASSPIRTREGYEQYF.

On this clone itself: Read sequence stops 3 residues before the CDR3 end, and the germline J gene provides the missing end. The V and J genes are TRBV20-1 and TRBJ2-7; D is unresolved. Germline lookup yields CDR1 DFQATT and CDR2 SNEGSKA (reference sequence). V gave up 1 base and J gave up 2 bases, with 9 bases separating them. CDR3 length equals 13 residues. CDR3 sequence reads: CSARVTYPYEQYF. CDR3 bases read: TGCAGTGCTAGAGTGACATACCCCTACGAG.

Concerning this clone itself: The read stops 3 residues short of the end of the CDR3; the missing end is completed from the germline J gene. The gene calls are TRBV19 and TRBJ2-3; 7 bases align to TRBD1. The CDR3 loop spans 15 amino acids. With 4 bases clipped from V and 2 bases from J, the junction kept 6 bases outside the gene matches. In germline, CDR1 is LNHDA, CDR2 SQIVND (reference sequence). CDR3 DNA (partial): TGTGCCAGTAGTAAGACAGGGTTCGACACAGATACG. This sequence encodes CASSKTGFDTDT. In full, the CDR3 reads CASSKTGFDTDTQYF.

Of note for this clone: The CDR3 end lies 3 residues beyond the end of the read and is filled in from the germline J gene. The rearrangement joins TRBV7-2 to TRBJ2-7; unclear D gene. The CDR3 covers 13 residues. The V gene lost 5 bases and the J gene lost 6 bases, with 14 bases spanning the gap. Per the germline V gene, CDR1 is SGHTA and CDR2 is FQGNSA. The CDR3 bases that were read are TGTGCCAGCAGCCTTGCCGGGTTCGGCGAG. Encoded protein: CASSLAGFGE. The whole CDR3 sequence reads CASSLAGFGEQYF.

Regarding this clone: Coverage ceases 3 residues before the CDR3 finishes, and the germline J gene fills in the end. The J gene is TRBJ2-1, the V gene TRBV12-3 or TRBV12-4; the match to TRBD2 covers 7 bases. V lost 0 bases and J lost 3; bases outside the gene matches: 2. This CDR3 region has 15 residues. The CDR3 loop is CASSLAWGGYNEQFF. The part of the CDR3 DNA that was read is TGTGCCAGCAGTTTAGCCTGGGGGGGCTACAATGAG.

Remarks on this clone: The CDR3 end falls 3 residues outside the read, so it is completed with the germline J gene. V and J are TRBV9 and TRBJ2-5; TRBD1 agrees at 9 bases. Germline CDR1 and CDR2: SGDLS and YYNGEE. The V gene end was trimmed by 0 bases and the J gene end by 5 bases; junction bases not matched to a gene: 17. CDR3 length equals 19 residues. The part of the CDR3 DNA that was read is TGTGCCAGCAGCGTAGCTACCGGGACAGGGCTATTGGGATGGGAGACC. It yields the protein CASSVATGTGLLGWET. The CDR3 in its entirety is CASSVATGTGLLGWETQYF.